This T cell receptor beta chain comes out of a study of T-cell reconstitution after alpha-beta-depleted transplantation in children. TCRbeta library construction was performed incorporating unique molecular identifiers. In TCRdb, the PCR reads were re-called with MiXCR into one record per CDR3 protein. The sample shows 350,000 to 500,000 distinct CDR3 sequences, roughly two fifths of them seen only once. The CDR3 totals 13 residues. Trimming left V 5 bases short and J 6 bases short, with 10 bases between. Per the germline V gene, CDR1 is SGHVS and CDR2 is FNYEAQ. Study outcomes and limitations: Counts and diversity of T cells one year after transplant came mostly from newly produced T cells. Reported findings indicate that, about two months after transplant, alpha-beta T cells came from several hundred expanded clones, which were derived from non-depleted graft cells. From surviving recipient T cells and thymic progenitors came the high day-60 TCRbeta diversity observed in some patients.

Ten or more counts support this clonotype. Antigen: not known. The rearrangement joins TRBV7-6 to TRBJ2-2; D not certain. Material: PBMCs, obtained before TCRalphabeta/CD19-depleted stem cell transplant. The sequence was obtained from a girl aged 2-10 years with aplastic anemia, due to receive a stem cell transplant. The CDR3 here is CASSPLQPGELFF. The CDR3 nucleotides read TGTGCCAGCAGCCCCCTGCAACCCGGGGAGCTGTTTTTT.